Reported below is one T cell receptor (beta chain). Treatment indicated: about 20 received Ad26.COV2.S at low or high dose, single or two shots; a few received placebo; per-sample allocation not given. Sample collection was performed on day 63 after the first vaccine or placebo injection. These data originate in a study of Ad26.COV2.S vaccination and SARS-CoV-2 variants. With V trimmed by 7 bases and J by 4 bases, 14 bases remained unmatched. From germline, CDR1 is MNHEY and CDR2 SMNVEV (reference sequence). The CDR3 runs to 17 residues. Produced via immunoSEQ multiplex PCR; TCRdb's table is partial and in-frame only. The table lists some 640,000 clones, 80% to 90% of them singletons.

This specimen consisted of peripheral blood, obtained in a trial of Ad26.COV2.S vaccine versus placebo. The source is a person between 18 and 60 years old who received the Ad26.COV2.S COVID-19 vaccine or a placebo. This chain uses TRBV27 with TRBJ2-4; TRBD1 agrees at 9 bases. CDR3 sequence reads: CASTSTSLGQGKNIQYF. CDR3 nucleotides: TGTGCCAGCACCTCAACTTCCTTGGGACAGGGAAAAAACATTCAGTACTTC.